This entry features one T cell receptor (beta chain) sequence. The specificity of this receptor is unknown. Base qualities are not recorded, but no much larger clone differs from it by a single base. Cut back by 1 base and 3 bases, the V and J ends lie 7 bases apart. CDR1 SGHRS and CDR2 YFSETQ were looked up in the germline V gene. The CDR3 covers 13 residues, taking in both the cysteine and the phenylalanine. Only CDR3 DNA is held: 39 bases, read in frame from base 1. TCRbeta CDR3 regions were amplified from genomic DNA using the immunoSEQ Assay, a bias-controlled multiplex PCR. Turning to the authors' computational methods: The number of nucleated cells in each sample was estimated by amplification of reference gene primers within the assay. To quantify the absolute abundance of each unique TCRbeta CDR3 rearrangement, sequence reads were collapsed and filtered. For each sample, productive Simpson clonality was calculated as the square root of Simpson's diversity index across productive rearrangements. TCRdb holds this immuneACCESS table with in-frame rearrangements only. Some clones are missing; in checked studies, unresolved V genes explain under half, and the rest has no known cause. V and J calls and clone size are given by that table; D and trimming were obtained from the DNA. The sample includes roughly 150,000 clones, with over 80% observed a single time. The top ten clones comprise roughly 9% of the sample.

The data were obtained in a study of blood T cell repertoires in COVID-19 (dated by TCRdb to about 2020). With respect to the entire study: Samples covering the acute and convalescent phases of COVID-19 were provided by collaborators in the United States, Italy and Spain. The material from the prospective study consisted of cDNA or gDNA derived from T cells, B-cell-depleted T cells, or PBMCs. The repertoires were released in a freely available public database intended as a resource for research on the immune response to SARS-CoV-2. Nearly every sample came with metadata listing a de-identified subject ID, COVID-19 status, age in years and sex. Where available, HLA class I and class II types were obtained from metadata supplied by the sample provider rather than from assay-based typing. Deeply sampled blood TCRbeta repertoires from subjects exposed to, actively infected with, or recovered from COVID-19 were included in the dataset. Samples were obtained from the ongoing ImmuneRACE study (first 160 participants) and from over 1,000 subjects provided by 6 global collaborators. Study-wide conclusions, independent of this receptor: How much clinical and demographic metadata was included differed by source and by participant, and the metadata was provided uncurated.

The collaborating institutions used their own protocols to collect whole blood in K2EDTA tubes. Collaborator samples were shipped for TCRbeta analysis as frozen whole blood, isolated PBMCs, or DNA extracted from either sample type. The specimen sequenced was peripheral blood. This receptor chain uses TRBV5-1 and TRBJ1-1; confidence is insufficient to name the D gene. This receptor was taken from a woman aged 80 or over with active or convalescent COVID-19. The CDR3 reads CASSLIQDTEAFF. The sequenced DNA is TGCGCCAGCAGCTTGATCCAGGACACTGAAGCTTTCTTT.